This T cell receptor (beta chain) originates from a study of metastatic and nonmetastatic thyroid tumors. Using MiXCR, TCRdb re-called clones from the PCR reads. Of under 8,500 clones detected, approximately 40% appear once; the ten largest clones hold less than 25%. Prior to thyroid surgery, none of the patients had received any treatment. Specimen: tumor tissue. The origin of this receptor is a female donor with papillary thyroid cancer or a benign thyroid nodule (not recorded which). Some clones in this sample may be carry-over from other donors' samples.

CDR3 in DNA: TGTGCCAGCAGAGACAGGGCCTACGAGCAGTACTTC. Translated: CASRDRAYEQYF. V gene TRBV27 combines with J gene TRBJ2-7, with 7 bases fitting TRBD1. This CDR3 has 12 amino acids. Germline CDR1 reads MNHEY; CDR2 reads SMNVEV (reference sequence). V was clipped by 6 bases and J by 2 bases; unmatched bases: 1.